This T cell receptor beta chain was recovered during a study of cytomegalovirus exposure and HLA in healthy donors. Sequencing used immunoSEQ multiplex PCR; TCRdb keeps in-frame clones, though not all of them. The sample consists of some 200,000 clones, approximately 83% of them appearing once. There are 14 residues in the CDR3. The germline V and J ends were trimmed by 5 bases and 5 bases, with 13 bases remaining between them. The germline V gene encodes CDR1 SQVTM and CDR2 ANQGSEA. General observations from the study: The tendency of first-cohort TCR clusters to co-occur in the 120 or so validation repertoires was the finding of a later analysis.

About this clone: Its antigen is unidentified.

Sequencing was carried out using PBMCs. The receptor comes from a woman aged 18-29 years in good health and CMV-seropositive. V and J are TRBV29-1 and TRBJ1-6; maybe TRBD1 (6 bases). CDR3 coding DNA: TGCAGCGTTTCTCAGGGGCAGAATAATTCACCCCTCCACTTT. This sequence encodes CSVSQGQNNSPLHF.